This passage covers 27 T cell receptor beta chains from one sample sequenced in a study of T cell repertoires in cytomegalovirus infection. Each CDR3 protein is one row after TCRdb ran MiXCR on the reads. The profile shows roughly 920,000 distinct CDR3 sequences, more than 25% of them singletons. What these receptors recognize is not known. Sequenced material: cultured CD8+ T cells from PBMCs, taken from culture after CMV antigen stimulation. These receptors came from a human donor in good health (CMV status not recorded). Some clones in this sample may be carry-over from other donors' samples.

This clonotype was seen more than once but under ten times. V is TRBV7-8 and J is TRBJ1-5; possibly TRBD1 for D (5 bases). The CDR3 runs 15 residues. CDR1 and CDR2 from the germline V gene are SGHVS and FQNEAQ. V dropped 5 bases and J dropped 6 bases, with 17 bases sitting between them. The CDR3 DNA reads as TGTGCCAGCAGCCGGGTATCAGGGTACGGTCAGCCCCAGCATTTT. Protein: CASSRVSGYGQPQHF.

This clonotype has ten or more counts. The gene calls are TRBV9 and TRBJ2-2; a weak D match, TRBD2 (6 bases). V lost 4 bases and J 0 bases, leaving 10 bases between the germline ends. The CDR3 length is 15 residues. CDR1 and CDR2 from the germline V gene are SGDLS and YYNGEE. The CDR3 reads CASSPGGANTGELFF. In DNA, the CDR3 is TGTGCCAGCAGCCCCGGGGGAGCGAACACCGGGGAGCTGTTTTTT.

The CDR3 DNA reads as TGCGCCAGCAGTCCAGCTGTTCCTAGCACAGATACGCAGTATTTT. Its translation is CASSPAVPSTDTQYF. The rearrangement uses TRBV4-1 and TRBJ2-3; D gene ambiguous. V was shortened by 6 bases and J by 0 bases, with 13 bases between the two germline ends. The CDR3 sequence is 15 residues long. Germline CDR1 and CDR2: MGHRA and YSYEKL.

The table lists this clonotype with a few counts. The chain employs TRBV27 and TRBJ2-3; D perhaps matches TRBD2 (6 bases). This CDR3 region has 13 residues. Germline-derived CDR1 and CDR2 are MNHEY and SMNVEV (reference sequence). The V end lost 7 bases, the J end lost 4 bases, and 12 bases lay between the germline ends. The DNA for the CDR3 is TGTGCCAGCAACCGGGGGATATCAGATACGCAGTATTTT. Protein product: CASNRGISDTQYF.

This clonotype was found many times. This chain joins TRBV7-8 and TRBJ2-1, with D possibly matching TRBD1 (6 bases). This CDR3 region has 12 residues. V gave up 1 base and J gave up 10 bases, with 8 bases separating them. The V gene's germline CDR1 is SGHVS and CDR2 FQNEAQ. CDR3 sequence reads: CASSLGTAEQFF. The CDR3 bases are TGTGCCAGCAGCTTAGGGACAGCCGAGCAGTTCTTC. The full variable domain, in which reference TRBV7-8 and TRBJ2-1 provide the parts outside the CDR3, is GAGVSQSPRYKVAKRGQDVALRCDPISGHVSLFWYQQALGQGPEFLTYFQNEAQLDKSGLPSDRFFAERPEGSVSTLKIQRTQQEDSAVYLCASSLGTAEQFFGPGTRLTVL.

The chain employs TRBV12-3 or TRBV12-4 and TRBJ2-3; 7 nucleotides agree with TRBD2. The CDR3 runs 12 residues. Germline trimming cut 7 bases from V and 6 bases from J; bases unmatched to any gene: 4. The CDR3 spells CASISGRDTQYF. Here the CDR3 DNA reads TGTGCCAGCATCTCCGGGAGGGATACGCAGTATTTT.

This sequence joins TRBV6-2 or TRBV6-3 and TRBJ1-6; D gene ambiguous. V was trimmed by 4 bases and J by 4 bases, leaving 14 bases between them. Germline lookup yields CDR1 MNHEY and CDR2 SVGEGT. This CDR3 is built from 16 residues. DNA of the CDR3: TGTGCCAGCAGTTTACTCGGGGTCGCATATAATTCACCCCTCCACTTT. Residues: CASSLLGVAYNSPLHF.

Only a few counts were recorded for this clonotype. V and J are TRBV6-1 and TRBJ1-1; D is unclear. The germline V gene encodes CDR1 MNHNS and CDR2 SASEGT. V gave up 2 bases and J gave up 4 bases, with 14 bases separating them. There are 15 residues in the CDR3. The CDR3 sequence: CASSEPWKGGTEAFF. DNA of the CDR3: TGTGCCAGCAGTGAACCTTGGAAGGGAGGCACTGAAGCTTTCTTT.

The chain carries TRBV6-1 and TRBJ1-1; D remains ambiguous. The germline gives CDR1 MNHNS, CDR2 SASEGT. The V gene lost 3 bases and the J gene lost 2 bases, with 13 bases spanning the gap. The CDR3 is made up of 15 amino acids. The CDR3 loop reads CASSDRRSYNTEAFF. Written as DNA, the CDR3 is TGTGCCAGCAGTGACAGGCGTAGTTACAACACTGAAGCTTTCTTT.

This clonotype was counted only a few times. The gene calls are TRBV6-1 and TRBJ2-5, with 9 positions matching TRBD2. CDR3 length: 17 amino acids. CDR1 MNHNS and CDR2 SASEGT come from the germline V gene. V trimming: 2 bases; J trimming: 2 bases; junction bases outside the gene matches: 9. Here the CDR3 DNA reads TGTGCCAGCAGTGAATGGCCTAGCGGGGATACTCAAGAGACCCAGTACTTC. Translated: CASSEWPSGDTQETQYF.

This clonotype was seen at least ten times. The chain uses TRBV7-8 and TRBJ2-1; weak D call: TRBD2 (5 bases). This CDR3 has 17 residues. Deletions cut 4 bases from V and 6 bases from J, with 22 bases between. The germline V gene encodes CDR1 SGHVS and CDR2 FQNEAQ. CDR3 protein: CASSSRLTTPLGNEQFF. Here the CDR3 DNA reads TGTGCCAGCAGCTCTAGGCTGACTACCCCACTTGGCAATGAGCAGTTCTTC.

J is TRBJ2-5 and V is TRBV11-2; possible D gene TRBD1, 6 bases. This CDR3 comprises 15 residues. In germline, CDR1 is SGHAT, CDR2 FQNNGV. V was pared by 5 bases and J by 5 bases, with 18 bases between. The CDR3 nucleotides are TGTGCCAGCAGCAAACGCCGGGACATCCGCGAGACCCAGTACTTC. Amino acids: CASSKRRDIRETQYF.

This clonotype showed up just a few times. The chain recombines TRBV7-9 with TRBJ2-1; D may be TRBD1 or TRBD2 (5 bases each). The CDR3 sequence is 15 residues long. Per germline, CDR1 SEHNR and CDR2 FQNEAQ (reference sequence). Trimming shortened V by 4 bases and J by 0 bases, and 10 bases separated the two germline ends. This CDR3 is CASSSGAYSYNEQFF. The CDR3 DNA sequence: TGTGCCAGCAGCTCCGGGGCTTACTCCTACAATGAGCAGTTCTTC.

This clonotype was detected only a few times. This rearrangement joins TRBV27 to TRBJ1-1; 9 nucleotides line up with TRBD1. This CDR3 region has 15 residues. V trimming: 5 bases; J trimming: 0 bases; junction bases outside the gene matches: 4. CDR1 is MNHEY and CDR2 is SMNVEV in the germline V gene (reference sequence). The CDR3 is CASSRWTGVNTEAFF. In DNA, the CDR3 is TGTGCCAGCAGTCGGTGGACAGGGGTGAACACTGAAGCTTTCTTT.

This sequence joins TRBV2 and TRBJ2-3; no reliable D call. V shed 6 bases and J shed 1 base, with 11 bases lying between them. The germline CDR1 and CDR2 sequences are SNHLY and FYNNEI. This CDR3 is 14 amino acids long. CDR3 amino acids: CASRESVRTDTQYF. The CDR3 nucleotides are TGTGCCAGCAGGGAGTCGGTCCGCACAGATACGCAGTATTTT. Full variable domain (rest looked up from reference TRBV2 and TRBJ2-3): EPEVTQTPSHQVTQMGQEVILRCVPISNHLYFYWYRQILGQKVEFLVSFYNNEISEKSEIFDDQFSVERPDGSNFTLKIRSTKLEDSAMYFCASRESVRTDTQYFGPGTRLTVL.

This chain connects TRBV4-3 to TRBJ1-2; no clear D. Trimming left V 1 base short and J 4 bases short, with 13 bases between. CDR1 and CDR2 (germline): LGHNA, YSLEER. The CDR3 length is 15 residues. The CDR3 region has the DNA TGCGCCAGCAGCCAAGGTAACGGCCACGGCTATGGCTACACCTTC. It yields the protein CASSQGNGHGYGYTF.

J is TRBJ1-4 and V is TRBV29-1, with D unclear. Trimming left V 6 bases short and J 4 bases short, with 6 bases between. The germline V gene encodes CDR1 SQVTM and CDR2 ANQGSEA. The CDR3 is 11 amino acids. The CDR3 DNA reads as TGCAGCGTAGTGATTAATGAAAAACTGTTTTTT. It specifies CSVVINEKLFF. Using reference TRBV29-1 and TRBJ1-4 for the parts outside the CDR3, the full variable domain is SAVISQKPSRDICQRGTSLTIQCQVDSQVTMMFWYRQQPGQSLTLIATANQGSEATYESGFVIDKFPISRPNLTFSTLTVSNMSPEDSSIYLCSVVINEKLFFGSGTQLSVL.

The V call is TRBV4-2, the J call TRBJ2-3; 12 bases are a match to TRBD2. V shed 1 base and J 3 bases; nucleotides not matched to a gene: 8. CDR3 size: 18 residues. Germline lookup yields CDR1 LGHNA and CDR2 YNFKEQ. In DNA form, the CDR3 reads TGTGCCAGCAGCCAAGGGTCTAGCGGGGGGGCCAGTACAGATACGCAGTATTTT. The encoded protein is CASSQGSSGGASTDTQYF.

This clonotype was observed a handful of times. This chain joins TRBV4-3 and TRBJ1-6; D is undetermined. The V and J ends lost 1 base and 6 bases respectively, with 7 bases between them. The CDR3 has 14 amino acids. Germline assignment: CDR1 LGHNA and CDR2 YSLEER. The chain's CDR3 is CASSQARGNSPLHF. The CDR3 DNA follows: TGCGCCAGCAGCCAAGCCCGGGGTAATTCACCCCTCCACTTT.

The CDR3 nucleotides are TGTGCCATCAGTGAGACAGGGAGCTCCTATAATTCACCCCTCCACTTT. It yields the protein CAISETGSSYNSPLHF. This chain uses TRBV10-3 with TRBJ1-6; D might be TRBD1 (6 bases). The CDR3 length is 16 residues. Germline V gene lookup returns CDR1 ENHRY and CDR2 SYGVKD. V gave up 2 bases and J gave up 0 bases, with 8 bases separating them.

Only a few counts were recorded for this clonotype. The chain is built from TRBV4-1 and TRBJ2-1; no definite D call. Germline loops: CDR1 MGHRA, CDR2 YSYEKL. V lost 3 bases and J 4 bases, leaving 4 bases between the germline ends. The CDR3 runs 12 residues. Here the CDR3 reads CASSHLYNEQFF. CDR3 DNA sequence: TGCGCCAGCAGCCACCTTTACAATGAGCAGTTCTTC.

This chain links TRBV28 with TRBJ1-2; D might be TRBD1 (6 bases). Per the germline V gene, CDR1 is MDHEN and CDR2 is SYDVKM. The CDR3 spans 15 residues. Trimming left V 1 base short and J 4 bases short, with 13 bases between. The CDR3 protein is CASSLSRGGAYGYTF. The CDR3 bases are TGTGCCAGCAGTTTATCTCGAGGGGGTGCCTATGGCTACACCTTC.

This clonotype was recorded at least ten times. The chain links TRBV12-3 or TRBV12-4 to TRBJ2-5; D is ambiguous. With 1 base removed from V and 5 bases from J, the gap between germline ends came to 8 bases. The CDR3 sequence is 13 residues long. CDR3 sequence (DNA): TGTGCCAGCAGTTTAGGCCCTTTGGAGACCCAGTACTTC. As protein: CASSLGPLETQYF.

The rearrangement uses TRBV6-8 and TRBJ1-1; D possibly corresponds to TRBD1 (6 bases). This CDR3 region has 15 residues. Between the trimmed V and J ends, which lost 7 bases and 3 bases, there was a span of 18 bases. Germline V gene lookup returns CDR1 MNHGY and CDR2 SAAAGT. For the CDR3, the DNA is TGTGCCAGCACCTTAAAAACAGGGTTTGACACTGAAGCTTTCTTT. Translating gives CASTLKTGFDTEAFF.

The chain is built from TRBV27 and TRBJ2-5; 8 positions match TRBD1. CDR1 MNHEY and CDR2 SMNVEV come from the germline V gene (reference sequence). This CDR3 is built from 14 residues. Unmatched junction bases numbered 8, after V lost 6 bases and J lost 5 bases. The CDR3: CASSKQGVGETQYF. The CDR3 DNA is TGTGCCAGCAGCAAACAGGGGGTAGGGGAGACCCAGTACTTC.

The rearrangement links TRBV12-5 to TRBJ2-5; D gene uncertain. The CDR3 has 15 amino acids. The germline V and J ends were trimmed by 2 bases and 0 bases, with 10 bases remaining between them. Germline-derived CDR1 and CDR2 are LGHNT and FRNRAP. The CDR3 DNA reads TGTGCTAGTGGTTTGCCTCAAGTACACCAAGAGACCCAGTACTTC. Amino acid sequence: CASGLPQVHQETQYF.

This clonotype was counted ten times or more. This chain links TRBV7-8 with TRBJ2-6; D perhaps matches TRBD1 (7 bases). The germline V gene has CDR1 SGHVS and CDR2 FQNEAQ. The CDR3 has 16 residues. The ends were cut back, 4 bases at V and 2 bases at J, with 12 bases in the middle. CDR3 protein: CASSSTGTPGANVLTF. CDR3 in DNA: TGTGCCAGCAGCTCGACAGGGACTCCTGGGGCCAACGTCCTGACTTTC.